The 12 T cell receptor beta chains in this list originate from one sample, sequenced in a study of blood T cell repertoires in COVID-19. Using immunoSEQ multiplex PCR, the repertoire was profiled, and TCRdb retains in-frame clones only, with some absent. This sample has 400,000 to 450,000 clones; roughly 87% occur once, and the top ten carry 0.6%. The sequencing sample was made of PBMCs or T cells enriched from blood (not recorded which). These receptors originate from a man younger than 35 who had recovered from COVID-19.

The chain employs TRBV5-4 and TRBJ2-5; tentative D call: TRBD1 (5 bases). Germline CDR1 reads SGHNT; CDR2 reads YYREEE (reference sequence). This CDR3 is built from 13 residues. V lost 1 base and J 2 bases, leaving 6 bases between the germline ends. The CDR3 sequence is CASSLNRQETQYF. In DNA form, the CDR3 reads TGTGCCAGCAGCTTGAACAGGCAAGAGACCCAGTACTTC.

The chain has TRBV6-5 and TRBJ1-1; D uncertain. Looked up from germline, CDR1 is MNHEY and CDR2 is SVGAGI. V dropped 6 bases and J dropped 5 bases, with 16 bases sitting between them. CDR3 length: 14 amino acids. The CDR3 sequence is CASRTWERYTEAFF. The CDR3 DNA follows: TGTGCCAGCAGGACTTGGGAGAGGTATACTGAAGCTTTCTTT.

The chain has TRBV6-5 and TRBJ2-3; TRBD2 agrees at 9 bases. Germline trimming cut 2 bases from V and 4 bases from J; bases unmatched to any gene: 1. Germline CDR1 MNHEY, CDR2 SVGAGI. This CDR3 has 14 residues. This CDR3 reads CASSYAGGADTQYF. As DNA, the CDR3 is TGTGCCAGCAGTTACGCGGGGGGGGCAGATACGCAGTATTTT.

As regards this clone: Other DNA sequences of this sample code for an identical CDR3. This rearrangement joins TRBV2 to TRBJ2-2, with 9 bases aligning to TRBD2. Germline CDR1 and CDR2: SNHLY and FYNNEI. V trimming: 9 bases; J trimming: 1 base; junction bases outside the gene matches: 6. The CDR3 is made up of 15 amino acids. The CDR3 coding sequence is TGTGCCAGTTCTTCTAGCGGGATGAACACCGGGGAGCTGTTTTTT. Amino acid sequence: CASSSSGMNTGELFF.

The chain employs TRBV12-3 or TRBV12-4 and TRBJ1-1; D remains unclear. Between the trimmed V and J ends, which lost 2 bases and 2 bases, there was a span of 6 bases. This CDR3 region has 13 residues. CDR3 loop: CASSLKQNTEAFF. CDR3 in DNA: TGTGCCAGCAGTTTAAAGCAAAACACTGAAGCTTTCTTT.

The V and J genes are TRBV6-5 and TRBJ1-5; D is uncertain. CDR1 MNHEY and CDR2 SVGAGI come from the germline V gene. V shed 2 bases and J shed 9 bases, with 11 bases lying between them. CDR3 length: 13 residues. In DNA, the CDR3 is TGTGCCAGCAGTTACGATCCCCGAGGGCCCCAGCATTTT. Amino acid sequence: CASSYDPRGPQHF.

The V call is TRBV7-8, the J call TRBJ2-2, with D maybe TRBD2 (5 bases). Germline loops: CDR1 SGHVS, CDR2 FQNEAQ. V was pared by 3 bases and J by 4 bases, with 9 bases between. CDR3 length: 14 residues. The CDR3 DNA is TGTGCCAGCAGCTTCGGGGATCGCACCGGGGAGCTGTTTTTT. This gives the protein CASSFGDRTGELFF.

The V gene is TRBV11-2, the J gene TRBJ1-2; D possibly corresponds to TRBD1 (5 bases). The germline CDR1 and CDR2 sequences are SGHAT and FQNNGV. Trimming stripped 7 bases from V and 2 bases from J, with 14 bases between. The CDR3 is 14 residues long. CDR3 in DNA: TGTGCCAGCACCTGGGGGGAGGGCAACTATGGCTACACCTTC. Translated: CASTWGEGNYGYTF.

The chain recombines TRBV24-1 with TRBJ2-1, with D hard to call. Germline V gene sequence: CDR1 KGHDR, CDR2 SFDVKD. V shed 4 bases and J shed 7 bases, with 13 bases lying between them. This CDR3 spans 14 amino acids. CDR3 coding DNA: TGTGCCACCAGTGAACCCGGGTCAGCGAATGAGCAGTTCTTC. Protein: CATSEPGSANEQFF.

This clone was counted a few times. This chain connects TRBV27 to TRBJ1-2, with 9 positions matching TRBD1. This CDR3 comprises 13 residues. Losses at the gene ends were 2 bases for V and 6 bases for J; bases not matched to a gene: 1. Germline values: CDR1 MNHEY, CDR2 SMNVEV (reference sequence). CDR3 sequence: CASSLGTGNGYTF. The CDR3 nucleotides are TGTGCCAGCAGTTTAGGGACAGGGAATGGCTACACCTTC.

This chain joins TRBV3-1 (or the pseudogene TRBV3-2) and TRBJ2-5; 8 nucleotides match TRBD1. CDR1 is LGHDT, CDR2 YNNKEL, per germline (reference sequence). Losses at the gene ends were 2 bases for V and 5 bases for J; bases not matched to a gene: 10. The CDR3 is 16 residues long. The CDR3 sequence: CASSQWSNRGLETQYF. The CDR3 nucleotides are TGTGCCAGCAGCCAATGGAGCAACAGGGGGTTGGAGACCCAGTACTTC.

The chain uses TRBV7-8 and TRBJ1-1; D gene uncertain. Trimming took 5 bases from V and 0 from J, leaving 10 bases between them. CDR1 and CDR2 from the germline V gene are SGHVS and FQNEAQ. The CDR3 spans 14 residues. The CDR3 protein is CASSRVILNTEAFF. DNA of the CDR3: TGTGCCAGCAGCCGAGTTATTTTGAACACTGAAGCTTTCTTT. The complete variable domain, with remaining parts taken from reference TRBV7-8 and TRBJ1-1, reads GAGVSQSPRYKVAKRGQDVALRCDPISGHVSLFWYQQALGQGPEFLTYFQNEAQLDKSGLPSDRFFAERPEGSVSTLKIQRTQQEDSAVYLCASSRVILNTEAFFGQGTRLTVV.